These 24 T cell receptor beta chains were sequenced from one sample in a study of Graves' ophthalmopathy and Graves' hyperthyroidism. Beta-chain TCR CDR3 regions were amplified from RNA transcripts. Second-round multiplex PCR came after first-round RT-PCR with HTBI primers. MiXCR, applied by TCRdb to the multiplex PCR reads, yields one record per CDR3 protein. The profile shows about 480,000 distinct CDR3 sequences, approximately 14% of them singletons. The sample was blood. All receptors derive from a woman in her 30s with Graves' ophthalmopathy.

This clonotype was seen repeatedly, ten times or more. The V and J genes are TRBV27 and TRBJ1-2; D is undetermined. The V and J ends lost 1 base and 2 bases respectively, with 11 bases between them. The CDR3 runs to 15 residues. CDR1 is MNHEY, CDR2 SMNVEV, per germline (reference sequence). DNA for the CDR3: TGTGCCAGCAGTTTATGGGCAGGAGGGAACTATGGCTACACCTTC. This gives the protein CASSLWAGGNYGYTF.

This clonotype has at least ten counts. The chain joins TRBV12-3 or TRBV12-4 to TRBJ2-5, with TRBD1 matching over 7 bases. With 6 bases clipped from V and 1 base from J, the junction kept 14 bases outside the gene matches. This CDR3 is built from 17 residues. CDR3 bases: TGTGCCAGCAGACCCGGGACAGCGGCCGTCAGCCAAGAGACCCAGTACTTC. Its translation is CASRPGTAAVSQETQYF.

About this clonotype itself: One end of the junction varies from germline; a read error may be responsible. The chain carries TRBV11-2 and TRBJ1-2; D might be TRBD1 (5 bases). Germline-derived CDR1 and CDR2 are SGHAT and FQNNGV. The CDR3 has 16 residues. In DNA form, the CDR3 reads TGTGCCAGCAGCTTCCCCCGAGACAGCGGAGACTATGGCTTCACCTTC. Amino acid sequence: CASSFPRDSGDYGFTF.

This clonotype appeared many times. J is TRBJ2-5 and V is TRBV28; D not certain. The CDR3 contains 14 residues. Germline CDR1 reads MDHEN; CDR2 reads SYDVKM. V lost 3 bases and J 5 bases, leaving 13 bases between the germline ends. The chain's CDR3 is CASSLLEPMETQYF. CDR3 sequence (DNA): TGTGCCAGCAGTTTGTTAGAACCTATGGAGACCCAGTACTTC.

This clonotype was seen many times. The CDR3 is CASSPSGTGVYEQYF. For the CDR3, the DNA is TGTGCCAGCAGCCCCTCCGGGACAGGGGTCTACGAGCAGTACTTC. V usage is TRBV12-3 or TRBV12-4 and J usage is TRBJ2-7; 10 nucleotides align to TRBD1. The CDR3 loop spans 15 amino acids. V dropped 6 bases and J dropped 3; count of bases not matched to a gene: 8.

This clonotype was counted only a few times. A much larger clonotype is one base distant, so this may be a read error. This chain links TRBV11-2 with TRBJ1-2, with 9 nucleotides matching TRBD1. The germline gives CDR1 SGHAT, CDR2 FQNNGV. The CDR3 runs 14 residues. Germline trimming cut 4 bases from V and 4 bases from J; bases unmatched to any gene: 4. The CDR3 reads CASSSQTGGYGYTF. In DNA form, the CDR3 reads TGTGCCAGCAGCTCCCAGACAGGGGGCTATGGCTACACCTTC.

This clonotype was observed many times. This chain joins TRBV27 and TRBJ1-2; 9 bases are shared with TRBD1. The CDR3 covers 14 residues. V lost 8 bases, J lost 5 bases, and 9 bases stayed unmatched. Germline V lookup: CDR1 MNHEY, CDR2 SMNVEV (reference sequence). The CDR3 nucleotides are TGTGCCAGCGGGCCCGGGACAGGGCAATATGGCTACACCTTC. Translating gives CASGPGTGQYGYTF.

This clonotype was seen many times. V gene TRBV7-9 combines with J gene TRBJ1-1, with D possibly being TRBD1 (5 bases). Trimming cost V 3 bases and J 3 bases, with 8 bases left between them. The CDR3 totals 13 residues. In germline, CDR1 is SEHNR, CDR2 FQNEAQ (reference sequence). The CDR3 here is CASSFGGDTEAFF. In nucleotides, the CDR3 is TGTGCCAGCAGCTTCGGGGGGGACACTGAAGCTTTCTTT.

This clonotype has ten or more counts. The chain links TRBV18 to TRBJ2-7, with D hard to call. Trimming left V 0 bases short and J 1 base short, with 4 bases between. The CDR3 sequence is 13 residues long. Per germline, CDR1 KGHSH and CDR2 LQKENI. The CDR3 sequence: CASSPPQSYEQYF. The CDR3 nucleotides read TGTGCCAGCTCACCACCGCAATCCTACGAGCAGTACTTC.

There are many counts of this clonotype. CDR3 bases: TGCAGTGCTAGAGGCCCCTGGGCAGGGGGAGGCAATCAGCCCCAGCATTTT. It codes for CSARGPWAGGGNQPQHF. The chain employs TRBV20-1 and TRBJ1-5, with TRBD1 matching 7 bases. CDR3 length: 17 residues. Germline V gene data show CDR1 as DFQATT and CDR2 as SNEGSKA (reference sequence). Trimming took 1 base from V and 2 from J; bases not matched to a gene: 11.

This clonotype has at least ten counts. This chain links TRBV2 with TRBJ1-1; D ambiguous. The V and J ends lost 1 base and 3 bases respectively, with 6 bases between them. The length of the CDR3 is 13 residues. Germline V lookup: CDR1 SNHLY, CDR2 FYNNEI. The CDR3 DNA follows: TGTGCCAGCAGTGAAGGCCCATACACTGAAGCTTTCTTT. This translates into CASSEGPYTEAFF. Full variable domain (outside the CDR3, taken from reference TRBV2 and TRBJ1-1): EPEVTQTPSHQVTQMGQEVILRCVPISNHLYFYWYRQILGQKVEFLVSFYNNEISEKSEIFDDQFSVERPDGSNFTLKIRSTKLEDSAMYFCASSEGPYTEAFFGQGTRLTVV.

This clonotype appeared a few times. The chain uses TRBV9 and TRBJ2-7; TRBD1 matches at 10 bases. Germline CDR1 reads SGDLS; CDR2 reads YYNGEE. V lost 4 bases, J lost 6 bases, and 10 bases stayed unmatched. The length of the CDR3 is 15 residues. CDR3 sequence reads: CASSSTTGTGAEQYF. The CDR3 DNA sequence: TGTGCCAGCAGCTCAACAACCGGGACAGGGGCCGAGCAGTACTTC.

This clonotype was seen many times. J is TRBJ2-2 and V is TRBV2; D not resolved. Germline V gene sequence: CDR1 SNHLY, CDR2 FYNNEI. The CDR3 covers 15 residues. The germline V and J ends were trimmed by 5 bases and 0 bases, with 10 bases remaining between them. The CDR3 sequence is CASSLYGTNTGELFF. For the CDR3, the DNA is TGTGCCAGCAGTCTCTATGGTACGAACACCGGGGAGCTGTTTTTT.

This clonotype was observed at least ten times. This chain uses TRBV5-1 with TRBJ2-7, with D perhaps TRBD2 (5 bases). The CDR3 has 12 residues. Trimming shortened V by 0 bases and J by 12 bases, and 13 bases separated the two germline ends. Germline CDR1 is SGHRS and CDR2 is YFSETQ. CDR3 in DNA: TGCGCCAGCAGCTTGGCTTATTCGGGGTGGTACTTC. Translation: CASSLAYSGWYF. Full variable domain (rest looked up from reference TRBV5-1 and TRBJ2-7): KAGVTQTPRYLIKTRGQQVTLSCSPISGHRSVSWYQQTPGQGLQFLFEYFSETQRNKGNFPGRFSGRQFSNSRSEMNVSTLELGDSALYLCASSLAYSGWYFGPGTRLTVT.

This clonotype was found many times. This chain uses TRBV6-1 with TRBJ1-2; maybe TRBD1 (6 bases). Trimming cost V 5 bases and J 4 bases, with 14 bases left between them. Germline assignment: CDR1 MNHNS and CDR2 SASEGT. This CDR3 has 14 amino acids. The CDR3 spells CASSRGQSAYGYTF. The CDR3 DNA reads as TGTGCCAGCAGTCGCGGACAGAGTGCCTATGGCTACACCTTC.

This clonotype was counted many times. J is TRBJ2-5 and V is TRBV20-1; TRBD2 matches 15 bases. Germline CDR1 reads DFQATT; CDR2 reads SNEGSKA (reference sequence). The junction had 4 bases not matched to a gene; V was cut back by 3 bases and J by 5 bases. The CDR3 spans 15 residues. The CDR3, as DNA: TGCAGTGCTAGTGGGACTAGCGGGAGGCTGGAGACCCAGTACTTC. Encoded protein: CSASGTSGRLETQYF.

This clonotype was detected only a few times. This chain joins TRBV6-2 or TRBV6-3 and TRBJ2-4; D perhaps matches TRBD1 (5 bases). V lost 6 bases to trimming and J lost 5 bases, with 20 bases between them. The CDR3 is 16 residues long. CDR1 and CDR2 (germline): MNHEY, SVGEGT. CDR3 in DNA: TGTGCCAGCAGCCTTGGGGCGGACGGATCGGAAAACATTCAGTACTTC. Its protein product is CASSLGADGSENIQYF.

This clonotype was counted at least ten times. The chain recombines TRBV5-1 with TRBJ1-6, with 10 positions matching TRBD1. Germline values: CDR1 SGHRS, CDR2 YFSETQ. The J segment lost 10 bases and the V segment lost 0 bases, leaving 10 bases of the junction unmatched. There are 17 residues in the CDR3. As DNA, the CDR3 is TGCGCCAGCAGCTTGGGACACCGGGACAGGGGTAGCTCACCCCTCCACTTT. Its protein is CASSLGHRDRGSSPLHF.

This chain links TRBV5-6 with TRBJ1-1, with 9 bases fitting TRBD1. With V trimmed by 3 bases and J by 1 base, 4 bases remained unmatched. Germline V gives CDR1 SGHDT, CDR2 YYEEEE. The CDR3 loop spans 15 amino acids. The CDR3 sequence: CASSYPDRGNTEAFF. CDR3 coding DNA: TGTGCCAGCAGCTACCCGGACAGGGGGAACACTGAAGCTTTCTTT.

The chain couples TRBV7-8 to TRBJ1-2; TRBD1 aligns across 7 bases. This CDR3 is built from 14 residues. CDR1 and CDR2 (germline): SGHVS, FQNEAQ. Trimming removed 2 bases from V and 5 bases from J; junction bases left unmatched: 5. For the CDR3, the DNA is TGTGCCAGCAGCTTACTTAAGGGGGCATATGGCTACACCTTC. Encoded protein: CASSLLKGAYGYTF.

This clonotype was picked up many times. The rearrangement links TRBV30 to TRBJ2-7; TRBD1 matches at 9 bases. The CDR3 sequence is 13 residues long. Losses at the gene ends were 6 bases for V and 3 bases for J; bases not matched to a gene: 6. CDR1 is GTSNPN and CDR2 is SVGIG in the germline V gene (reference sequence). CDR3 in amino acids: CACERDRVYEQYF. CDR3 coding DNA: TGTGCCTGTGAAAGGGACAGGGTCTACGAGCAGTACTTC.

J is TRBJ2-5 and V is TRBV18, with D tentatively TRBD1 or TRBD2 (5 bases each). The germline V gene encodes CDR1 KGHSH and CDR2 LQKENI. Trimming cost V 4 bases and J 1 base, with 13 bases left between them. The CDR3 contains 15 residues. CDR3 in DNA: TGTGCCAGCTCACGTTCGGGGCCCCTCCAAGAGACCCAGTACTTC. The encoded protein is CASSRSGPLQETQYF.

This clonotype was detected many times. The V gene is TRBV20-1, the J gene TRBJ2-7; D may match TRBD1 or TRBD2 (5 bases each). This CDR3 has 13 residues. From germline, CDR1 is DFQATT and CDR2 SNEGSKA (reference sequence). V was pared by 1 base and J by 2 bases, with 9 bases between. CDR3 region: CSARGGVAYEQYF. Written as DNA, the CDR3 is TGCAGTGCTAGAGGAGGGGTCGCCTACGAGCAGTACTTC.

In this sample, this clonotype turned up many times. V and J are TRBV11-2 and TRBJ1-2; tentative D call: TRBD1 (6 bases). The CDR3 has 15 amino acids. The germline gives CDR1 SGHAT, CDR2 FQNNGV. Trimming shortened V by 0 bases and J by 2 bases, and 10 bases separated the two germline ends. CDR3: CASSLDFQGNYGYTF. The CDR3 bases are TGTGCCAGCAGCTTAGATTTTCAGGGGAACTATGGCTACACCTTC.